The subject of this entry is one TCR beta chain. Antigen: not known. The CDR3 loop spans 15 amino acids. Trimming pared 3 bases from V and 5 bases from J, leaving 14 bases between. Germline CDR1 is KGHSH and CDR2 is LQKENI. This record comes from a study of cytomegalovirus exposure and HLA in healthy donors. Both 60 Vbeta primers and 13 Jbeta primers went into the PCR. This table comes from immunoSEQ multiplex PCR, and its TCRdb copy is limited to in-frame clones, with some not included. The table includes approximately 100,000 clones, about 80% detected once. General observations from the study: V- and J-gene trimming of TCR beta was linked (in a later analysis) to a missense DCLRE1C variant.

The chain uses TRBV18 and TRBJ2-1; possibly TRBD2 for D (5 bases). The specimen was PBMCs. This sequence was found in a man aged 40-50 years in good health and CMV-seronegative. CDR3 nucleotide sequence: TGTGCCAGCTCACCCCCCAACAGCGGCCACAATGAGCAGTTCTTC. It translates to CASSPPNSGHNEQFF.